This TCR beta chain was sequenced during a study of T cell responses to AZD1222 COVID-19 vaccine. Study conclusions and caveats: Spike-spanning, vaccine-associated CD4 TCRs were dominant at 160-218 and 743-854. Clonal diversity was possibly underestimated; the donors were predominantly white British and more often female.

Points on this clone: The antigen is undetermined.

Libraries were prepared by immunoSEQ multiplex PCR; TCRdb keeps only in-frame clonotypes and omits some of them. Of 130,000 or so clones detected, about 91% appear once; the ten largest clones hold about 1.9%. The specimen comprised peripheral blood, sampled 28 days after the second AZD1222 dose. This sequence originates from an adult who received the AZD1222 COVID-19 vaccine.

The CDR3 DNA follows: TGTGCCAGCAGCACCGAAATAAGGAATGGAAACACCATATATTTT. This codes for CASSTEIRNGNTIYF. J is TRBJ1-3 and V is TRBV9; no clear D gene. CDR1 is SGDLS, CDR2 YYNGEE, per germline. Trimming cost V 4 bases and J 3 bases, with 14 bases left between them. This CDR3 has 15 residues.